Shown below are 21 T cell receptor beta chains from a single sample sequenced in a study of T cell responses to AZD1222 COVID-19 vaccine. The repertoire was sequenced with immunoSEQ multiplex PCR; TCRdb's copy has only in-frame clones and lacks some. The repertoire holds about 120,000 clones, with 70% to 90% as singletons. The sample was peripheral blood, taken on day 0 of MenACWY control vaccination. These receptors were taken from an adult in good health.

J is TRBJ1-1 and V is TRBV6-6; no reliable D call. Germline V CDR1 and CDR2: MNHNY, SVGAGI (reference sequence). The length of the CDR3 is 15 residues. V shed 0 bases and J shed 5 bases, with 13 bases lying between them. CDR3 coding DNA: TGTGCCAGCAGTTACTCGCCCAGGCCGGGGACTGAAGCTTTCTTT. It translates to CASSYSPRPGTEAFF.

CDR3 amino acids: CASSPRQTQETQYF. CDR3 DNA sequence: TGTGCCAGCTCACCGAGACAGACCCAAGAGACCCAGTACTTC. This sequence joins TRBV18 and TRBJ2-5; a possible D gene is TRBD1 (5 bases). The CDR3 covers 14 residues. Germline assignment: CDR1 KGHSH and CDR2 LQKENI. Trimming left V 3 bases short and J 1 base short, with 9 bases between. Full variable domain (remainder filled in from reference TRBV18 and TRBJ2-5): NAGVMQNPRHLVRRRGQEARLRCSPMKGHSHVYWYRQLPEEGLKFMVYLQKENIIDESGMPKERFSAEFPKEGPSILRIQQVVRGDSAAYFCASSPRQTQETQYFGPGTRLLVL.

The V and J genes are TRBV7-2 and TRBJ1-2; 7 bases match TRBD1. This CDR3 comprises 13 residues. Per the germline V gene, CDR1 is SGHTA and CDR2 is FQGNSA. Trimming took 1 base from V and 6 from J; bases not matched to a gene: 2. The DNA for the CDR3 is TGTGCCAGCAGCTTAGACAGGGGAGATGGCTACACCTTC. This gives the protein CASSLDRGDGYTF.

Written as DNA, the CDR3 is TGTGCCAGCAGCTTTGCCGGGTGGGATGAGCAGTTCTTC. Protein: CASSFAGWDEQFF. J is TRBJ2-1 and V is TRBV5-4; D call uncertain. V was clipped by 2 bases and J by 8 bases, with 11 bases between them. There are 13 residues in the CDR3. Germline lookup yields CDR1 SGHNT and CDR2 YYREEE (reference sequence).

This clone has a single count. This specimen includes other DNA sequences encoding the same CDR3. This chain links TRBV6-5 with TRBJ1-1; tentative D call: TRBD1 (5 bases). Looked up from germline, CDR1 is MNHEY and CDR2 is SVGAGI. The V gene lost 6 bases and the J gene lost 5 bases, with 7 bases spanning the gap. This CDR3 contains 11 residues. CDR3: CASSQGTEAFF. The CDR3 region has the DNA TGTGCCAGCAGCCAGGGAACTGAAGCTTTCTTT.

CDR3 sequence: CASSYGHPNTGELFF. For the CDR3, the DNA is TGTGCCAGCAGTTATGGACACCCGAACACCGGGGAGCTGTTTTTT. J is TRBJ2-2 and V is TRBV6-5, with D tentatively TRBD1 (5 bases). The CDR3 extends over 15 amino acids. Germline CDR1 reads MNHEY; CDR2 reads SVGAGI. V dropped 3 bases and J dropped 0 bases, with 8 bases sitting between them.

By proportion, this clone is medium-sized. The genes are TRBV21-1 and TRBJ1-2; TRBD1 was called by the table and not checked on the DNA. TRBV21-1 is classified as a pseudogene. The CDR3 contains 15 residues. The CDR3 DNA sequence: TGTGCCAGCAGCAAAGTCCCACAGGTTAACTATGGCTACACCTTC. It encodes CASSKVPQVNYGYTF.

This clone was recorded only once. The chain couples TRBV20-1 to TRBJ1-1; D not certain. This CDR3 comprises 13 residues. V dropped 3 bases and J dropped 1 base, with 9 bases sitting between them. Germline V gives CDR1 DFQATT, CDR2 SNEGSKA (reference sequence). CDR3 region: CSASLAGNTEAFF. In DNA form, the CDR3 reads TGCAGTGCTAGTTTAGCGGGGAACACTGAAGCTTTCTTT.

This clone was found once. The chain links TRBV7-6 to TRBJ1-1; 8 bases fit TRBD1. Trimming at V came to 4 bases and at J to 1 base, leaving 5 bases not matched to a gene. Looked up from germline, CDR1 is SGHVS and CDR2 is FNYEAQ. There are 15 residues in the CDR3. CDR3 in amino acids: CASSSQGVGNTEAFF. The DNA of the CDR3 is TGTGCCAGCAGCTCACAGGGGGTAGGGAACACTGAAGCTTTCTTT. The full variable domain, with the rest looked up from reference TRBV7-6 and TRBJ1-1, is GAGVSQSPRYKVTKRGQDVALRCDPISGHVSLYWYRQALGQGPEFLTYFNYEAQQDKSGLPNDRFSAERPEGSISTLTIQRTEQRDSAMYRCASSSQGVGNTEAFFGQGTRLTVV.

Here the CDR3 DNA reads TGTGCCAGCAGCCCGGCGCCTGGGAATGAAAAACTGTTTTTT. It yields the protein CASSPAPGNEKLFF. This rearrangement joins TRBV28 to TRBJ1-4; no definite D call. Trimming took off 6 bases at V and 5 bases at J, with 13 bases between the two ends. Per the germline V gene, CDR1 is MDHEN and CDR2 is SYDVKM. The CDR3 runs 14 residues.

The V and J genes are TRBV6-2 or TRBV6-3 and TRBJ1-1, with D possibly being TRBD1 (6 bases). The germline V gene has CDR1 MNHEY and CDR2 SVGEGT. V dropped 7 bases and J dropped 4 bases, with 16 bases sitting between them. This CDR3 is 14 amino acids long. The CDR3 loop reads CASTPTGLSTEAFF. The CDR3 DNA reads as TGTGCCAGCACCCCGACAGGACTTAGCACTGAAGCTTTCTTT.

J is TRBJ1-1 and V is TRBV10-3; 7 bases are a match to TRBD1. CDR1 ENHRY and CDR2 SYGVKD come from the germline V gene. The CDR3 is 14 amino acids. After removal of 10 bases from V and 3 bases from J, the junction contained 11 bases not matched to a gene. The CDR3 sequence is CATRGSGGDTEAFF. DNA of the CDR3: TGTGCCACCAGGGGGAGCGGAGGGGACACTGAAGCTTTCTTT.

The chain combines TRBV7-2 with TRBJ1-3; D gene uncertain. The germline CDR1 and CDR2 sequences are SGHTA and FQGNSA. V was pared by 3 bases and J by 0 bases, with 9 bases between. The length of the CDR3 is 15 residues. The chain's CDR3 is CASSLGSTSGNTIYF. CDR3 DNA sequence: TGTGCCAGCAGCTTGGGATCTACCTCTGGAAACACCATATATTTT.

V and J are TRBV29-1 and TRBJ1-2; D call uncertain. The CDR3 has 13 residues. Trimming stripped 7 bases from V and 4 bases from J, with 16 bases between. Germline V gene lookup returns CDR1 SQVTM and CDR2 ANQGSEA. The CDR3 spells CSAQMVLSYGYTF. The CDR3 region has the DNA TGCAGCGCCCAGATGGTCTTAAGCTATGGCTACACCTTC.

The chain couples TRBV10-1 to TRBJ2-1, with 15 bases identical to TRBD2. Germline V gene data show CDR1 as WNHNN and CDR2 as SYGVQD (reference sequence). CDR3 length equals 16 residues. V dropped 6 bases and J dropped 8; count of bases not matched to a gene: 8. The DNA for the CDR3 is TGCGCCAGCAGGTCGGGACTAGCGGGGGGAATAGATGAGCAGTTCTTC. Protein product: CASRSGLAGGIDEQFF.

The V call is TRBV6-1, the J call TRBJ2-4; no clear D gene. The CDR3 sequence is 15 residues long. Trimming shortened V by 3 bases and J by 2 bases, and 11 bases separated the two germline ends. CDR1 is MNHNS, CDR2 SASEGT, per germline. Written as DNA, the CDR3 is TGTGCCAGCAGTGATGTGGGGTCGCCCAAAAACATTCAGTACTTC. As protein: CASSDVGSPKNIQYF.

The chain links TRBV19 to TRBJ1-4; 8 nucleotides align to TRBD1. The CDR3 contains 15 residues. CDR1 LNHDA and CDR2 SQIVND come from the germline V gene (reference sequence). Trimming cost V 8 bases and J 4 bases; bases outside gene matches: 9. The CDR3 protein is CASGPLGQDNEKLFF. The CDR3 DNA is TGTGCCAGTGGTCCTCTGGGACAGGATAATGAAAAACTGTTTTTT.

The chain has TRBV9 and TRBJ2-2; 8 nucleotides match TRBD1. Trimming took 1 base from V and 0 from J; bases not matched to a gene: 2. CDR3 length: 16 amino acids. In germline, CDR1 is SGDLS, CDR2 YYNGEE. The CDR3 sequence: CASSVTGGPNTGELFF. CDR3 nucleotides: TGTGCCAGCAGCGTAACAGGGGGGCCGAACACCGGGGAGCTGTTTTTT.

This clone was found once. The chain uses TRBV6-5 and TRBJ1-5; 9 bases fit TRBD1. J was trimmed by 3 bases and V by 8 bases; bases with no gene match: 8. This CDR3 is built from 15 residues. Germline assignment: CDR1 MNHEY and CDR2 SVGAGI. This chain's CDR3 is CASVPRQGVNQPQHF. CDR3 nucleotides: TGTGCCAGCGTGCCGAGACAGGGGGTCAATCAGCCCCAGCATTTT.

This chain connects TRBV9 to TRBJ1-6; TRBD1 matches at 7 bases. CDR1 and CDR2 (germline): SGDLS, YYNGEE. The CDR3 spans 14 residues. Losses at the gene ends were 7 bases for V and 6 bases for J; bases not matched to a gene: 7. The CDR3 coding sequence is TGTGCCAGCCGCAAGGGACAGTCTAATTCACCCCTCCACTTT. Amino acid sequence: CASRKGQSNSPLHF.

CDR3 in amino acids: CASSPRDWSYKEQYF. The CDR3 region has the DNA TGTGCCAGCAGCCCTCGGGACTGGTCTTACAAGGAGCAGTACTTC. The chain couples TRBV9 to TRBJ2-7; D possibly corresponds to TRBD2 (6 bases). Looked up from germline, CDR1 is SGDLS and CDR2 is YYNGEE. V gave up 4 bases and J gave up 7 bases, with 21 bases separating them. The CDR3 loop spans 15 amino acids.